This passage covers 10 T cell receptor beta chains from one sample sequenced in a study of T cell repertoires in cytomegalovirus infection. TCRdb analysed the reads with MiXCR anew, one entry per CDR3 protein. In the table there are about 740,000 distinct CDR3 sequences, about a third of which are singletons. Sequencing was done on a sample of PBMCs. All receptors derive from a human donor in good health (CMV status not recorded). Some clones in this sample may be carry-over from other donors' samples.

This clonotype showed up just a few times. The CDR3 here is CASSGGVQGGEQYF. Written as DNA, the CDR3 is TGTGCCAGCAGTGGGGGGGTACAGGGTGGCGAGCAGTACTTC. V usage is TRBV27 and J usage is TRBJ2-7; D might be TRBD2 (7 bases). The CDR3 is 14 residues long. Germline values: CDR1 MNHEY, CDR2 SMNVEV (reference sequence). Trimming cost V 5 bases and J 6 bases, with 17 bases left between them.

This clonotype was counted at least ten times. The rearrangement joins TRBV7-6 to TRBJ2-2; TRBD2 matches 8 bases. V lost 3 bases and J lost 3; bases outside the gene matches: 6. The CDR3 runs to 16 residues. Looked up from germline, CDR1 is SGHVS and CDR2 is FNYEAQ. The CDR3 nucleotides are TGTGCCAGCAGCTTTTATCGGGAGGGTGACACCGGGGAGCTGTTTTTT. Protein: CASSFYREGDTGELFF.

This clonotype was counted at least ten times. A much larger clone differs by one base, so this may be a read error. The V call is TRBV7-2, the J call TRBJ1-1; TRBD1 agrees at 7 bases. Per germline, CDR1 SGHTA and CDR2 FQGNSA. The junction had 1 base not matched to a gene; V was cut back by 2 bases and J by 4 bases. The CDR3 spans 13 residues. CDR3 protein: CASSLSGGTEAFF. In nucleotides, the CDR3 is TGTGCCAGCAGCTTATCAGGGGGCACTGAAGCTTTCTTT.

About this clonotype: Since no conserved phenylalanine or tryptophan closes the CDR3, a read error is the likely cause. The rearrangement uses TRBV20-1 and TRBJ2-1; 14 nucleotides line up with TRBD2. Germline assignment: CDR1 DFQATT and CDR2 SNEGSKA (reference sequence). The CDR3 is 13 residues long. Losses at the gene ends were 5 bases for V and 9 bases for J; bases not matched to a gene: 3. CDR3: CSAPTSGRAEQFL. The CDR3 DNA sequence: TGCAGTGCTCCGACTAGCGGGAGGGCTGAGCAGTTCTTA.

This clonotype has only a few counts. This rearrangement joins TRBV15 to TRBJ2-1; 7 bases are a match to TRBD2. From germline, CDR1 is LNHNV and CDR2 YYDKDF (reference sequence). V lost 0 bases, J lost 4 bases, and 12 bases stayed unmatched. The CDR3 extends over 18 amino acids. The CDR3 is CATSRDLLTGGTYNEQFF. CDR3 in DNA: TGTGCCACCAGCAGAGATCTCCTAACCGGGGGGACTTACAATGAGCAGTTCTTC. Full variable domain (rest looked up from reference TRBV15 and TRBJ2-1): DAMVIQNPRYQVTQFGKPVTLSCSQTLNHNVMYWYQQKSSQAPKLLFHYYDKDFNNEADTPDNFQSRRPNTSFCFLDIRSPGLGDTAMYLCATSRDLLTGGTYNEQFFGPGTRLTVL.

This clonotype was counted a single time. V usage is TRBV5-6 and J usage is TRBJ2-1, with 8 bases matching TRBD2. Germline V gene data show CDR1 as SGHDT and CDR2 as YYEEEE. This CDR3 has 13 amino acids. Unmatched junction bases numbered 3, after V lost 4 bases and J lost 6 bases. CDR3 coding DNA: TGTGCCAGCAGCAGACGGGGGGGCAATGAGCAGTTCTTC. Translating gives CASSRRGGNEQFF.

The sample holds many counts of this clonotype. The chain employs TRBV28 and TRBJ1-6; TRBD1 is a possible D gene (6 bases). CDR1 is MDHEN, CDR2 SYDVKM, per germline. This CDR3 has 15 residues. The V end lost 6 bases, the J end lost 9 bases, and 18 bases lay between the germline ends. The CDR3 coding sequence is TGTGCCAGCAGCCTACTAGGGGGTGAGGGTTCACCCCTCCACTTT. Its protein is CASSLLGGEGSPLHF.

The rearrangement joins TRBV3-1 to TRBJ1-1; 7 nucleotides match TRBD1. V gave up 4 bases and J gave up 2 bases; unmatched junction bases: 13. This CDR3 is built from 17 residues. Germline CDR1 LGHDT, CDR2 YNNKEL (reference sequence). CDR3 region: CASSPPTGTGRNTEAFF. In DNA, the CDR3 is TGTGCCAGCAGCCCCCCGACAGGGACGGGGCGTAACACTGAAGCTTTCTTT.

The rearrangement links TRBV15 to TRBJ2-6; TRBD1 might be the D (5 bases). Germline V gene lookup returns CDR1 LNHNV and CDR2 YYDKDF (reference sequence). The CDR3 totals 15 residues. With 7 bases removed from V and 1 base from J, the gap between germline ends came to 11 bases. The CDR3 sequence is CATTRDRSGANVLTF. The DNA for the CDR3 is TGTGCCACCACTAGAGACAGATCTGGGGCCAACGTCCTGACTTTC.

This chain joins TRBV27 and TRBJ2-3; D is unclear. Trimming took off 1 base at V and 5 bases at J, with 16 bases between the two ends. Germline-derived CDR1 and CDR2 are MNHEY and SMNVEV (reference sequence). The CDR3 is 16 residues long. CDR3 region: CASSLFYGPQRDTQYF. The DNA of the CDR3 is TGTGCCAGCAGTTTATTCTACGGGCCGCAGAGAGATACGCAGTATTTT.